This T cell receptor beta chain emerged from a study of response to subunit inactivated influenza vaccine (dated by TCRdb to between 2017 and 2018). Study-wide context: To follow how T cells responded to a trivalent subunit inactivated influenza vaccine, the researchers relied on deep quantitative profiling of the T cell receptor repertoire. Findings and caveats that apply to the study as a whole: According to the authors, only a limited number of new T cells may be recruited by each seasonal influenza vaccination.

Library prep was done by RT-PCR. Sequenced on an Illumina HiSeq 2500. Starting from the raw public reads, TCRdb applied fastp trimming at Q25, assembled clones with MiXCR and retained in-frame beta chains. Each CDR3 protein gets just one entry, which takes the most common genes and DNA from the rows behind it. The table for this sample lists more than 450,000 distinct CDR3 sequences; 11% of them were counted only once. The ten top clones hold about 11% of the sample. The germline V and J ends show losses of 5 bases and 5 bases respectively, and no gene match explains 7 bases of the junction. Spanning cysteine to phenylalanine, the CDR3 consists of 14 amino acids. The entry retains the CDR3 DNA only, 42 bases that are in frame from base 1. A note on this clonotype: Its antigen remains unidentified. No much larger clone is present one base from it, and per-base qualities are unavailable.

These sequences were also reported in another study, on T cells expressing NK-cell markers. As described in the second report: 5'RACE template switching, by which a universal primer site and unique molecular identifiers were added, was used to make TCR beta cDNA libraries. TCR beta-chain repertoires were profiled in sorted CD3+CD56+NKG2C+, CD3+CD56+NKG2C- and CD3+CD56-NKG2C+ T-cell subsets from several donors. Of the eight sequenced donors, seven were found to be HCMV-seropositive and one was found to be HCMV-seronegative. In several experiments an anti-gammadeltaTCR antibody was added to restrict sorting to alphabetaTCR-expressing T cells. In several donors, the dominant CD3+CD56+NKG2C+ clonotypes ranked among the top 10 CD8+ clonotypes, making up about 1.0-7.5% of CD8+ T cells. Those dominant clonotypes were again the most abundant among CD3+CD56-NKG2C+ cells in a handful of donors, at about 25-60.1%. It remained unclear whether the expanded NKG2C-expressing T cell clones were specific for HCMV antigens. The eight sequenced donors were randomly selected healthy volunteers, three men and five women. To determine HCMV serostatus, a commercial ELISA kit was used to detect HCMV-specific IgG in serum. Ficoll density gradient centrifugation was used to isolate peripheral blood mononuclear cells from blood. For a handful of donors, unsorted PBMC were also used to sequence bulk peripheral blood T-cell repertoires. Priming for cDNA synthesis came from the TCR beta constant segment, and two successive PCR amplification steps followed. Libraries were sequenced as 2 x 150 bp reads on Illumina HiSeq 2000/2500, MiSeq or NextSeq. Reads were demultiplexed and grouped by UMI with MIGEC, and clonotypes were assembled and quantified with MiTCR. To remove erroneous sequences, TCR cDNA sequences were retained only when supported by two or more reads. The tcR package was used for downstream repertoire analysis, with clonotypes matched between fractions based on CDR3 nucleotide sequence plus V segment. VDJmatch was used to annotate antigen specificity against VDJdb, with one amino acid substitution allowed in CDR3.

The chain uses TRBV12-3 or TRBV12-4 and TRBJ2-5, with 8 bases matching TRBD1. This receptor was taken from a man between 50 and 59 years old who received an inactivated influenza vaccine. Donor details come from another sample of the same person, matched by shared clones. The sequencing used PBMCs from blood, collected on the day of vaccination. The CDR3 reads CASSPHRGSETQYF. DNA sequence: TGTGCCAGCAGTCCCCACAGGGGGAGTGAGACCCAGTACTTC.